Here is one TCR beta chain with its context. Germline CDR1 LGHNA, CDR2 YNFKEQ. The J segment lost 3 bases and the V segment lost 4 bases, leaving 7 bases of the junction unmatched. The CDR3 runs 16 residues. Per the original data handling: For nucleated cells, counts were estimated from reference gene primer amplification. This table comes from immunoSEQ multiplex PCR, and its TCRdb copy is limited to in-frame clones, with some not included. V and J calls and clone size are given by that table; D and trimming were obtained from the DNA. Of more than 400,000 clones in the sample, roughly 85% were seen once. These data originate in a study of blood T cell repertoires in COVID-19. Overall study: Spain, Italy and the United States supplied samples that represented acute and convalescent COVID-19. Sources were T cells, B-cell-depleted T cells, or PBMCs; the material itself was cDNA or gDNA.

V and J are TRBV4-2 and TRBJ1-4; TRBD1 matches at 8 bases. The sequencing input was peripheral blood. This receptor was identified in a human donor in a cohort sampled during active COVID-19. Here the CDR3 reads CASSLQDRAANEKLFF. The CDR3 bases are TGTGCCAGCAGCCTTCAGGACAGGGCGGCTAATGAAAAACTGTTTTTT.